This TCR beta chain was documented in a study of blood T cell repertoires in COVID-19. Study overall: T cells, B-cell-depleted T cells, or PBMCs supplied cDNA or gDNA.

Clones were read by immunoSEQ multiplex PCR, and TCRdb kept only the in-frame ones, dropping some. Altogether 39,000 or so clones are present, roughly nine tenths being singletons, with the ten largest covering around 6.2%. CDR1 SGHDT and CDR2 YYEEEE come from the germline V gene. Trimming shortened V by 0 bases and J by 3 bases, and 6 bases separated the two germline ends. The CDR3 totals 13 residues. Sequenced material: peripheral blood. This clonotype originated in a human donor in a cohort sampled during active COVID-19. The gene calls are TRBV5-6 and TRBJ1-2; no reliable D call. The CDR3 bases are TGTGCCAGCAGCTTGGTGTCAGACTATGGCTACACCTTC. It encodes CASSLVSDYGYTF.